The entry below gives a single T cell receptor (beta chain) sequence along with its context. Its antigen is not identified. Trimming removed 0 bases from V and 0 bases from J, with 7 bases in between. This CDR3 spans 15 amino acids. The V gene's germline CDR1 is SGHTA and CDR2 FQGNSA. These data come from a study of Ad26.COV2.S vaccination and SARS-CoV-2 variants. General study findings and limits: Post-vaccination breadth of spike-specific CD8+ and CD4+ T cell responses was reportedly substantial.

Sequencing was performed with immunoSEQ multiplex PCR; in TCRdb, only in-frame clones are kept and a portion is missing. The sample has about 94,000 clones, less than 85% seen once; the top ten hold 15% to 20%. The receptor comes from a human donor who had recovered from COVID-19. Here the sequenced sample was peripheral blood, taken after recovery from COVID-19. V gene TRBV7-2 combines with J gene TRBJ2-3; D may be TRBD2 (6 bases). The CDR3 loop reads CASSLAAGSTDTQYF. The CDR3 region has the DNA TGTGCCAGCAGCTTAGCGGCGGGGAGCACAGATACGCAGTATTTT. Variable domain in full (rest from reference TRBV7-2 and TRBJ2-3): GAGVSQSPSNKVTEKGKDVELRCDPISGHTALYWYRQSLGQGLEFLIYFQGNSAPDKSGLPSDRFSAERTGGSVSTLTIQRTQQEDSAVYLCASSLAAGSTDTQYFGPGTRLTVL.